The clone carrying this TCR beta chain was seen ten or more times. No antigen is known for it. Hyperthyroidism in these 18- to 65-year-old patients was newly diagnosed, lasting under 2 months. This record belongs to a study of Graves' ophthalmopathy and Graves' hyperthyroidism. Study overall: Being free of ophthalmopathy for 18 months of follow-up defined stable hyperthyroidism. Findings and caveats of the study: The blood repertoire also included most expanded thyroid clonotypes above 0.001 frequency.

Amplified TCR beta CDR3 regions were obtained using RNA transcripts as template. HTBI-primed RT-PCR formed the first round, and a multiplex PCR formed the second. TCRdb reprocessed the multiplex PCR reads via MiXCR and lists one record per CDR3 protein. The table shows 500,000 to 600,000 distinct CDR3 sequences, with under 45% occurring only once. J gave up 2 bases and V 2 bases, and 8 bases lay outside the gene matches. This CDR3 is built from 16 residues. The germline gives CDR1 LNHNV, CDR2 YYDKDF (reference sequence). The sample consisted of peripheral blood or thyroid tissue (not recorded which). The clonotype comes from an adult man with Graves' hyperthyroidism. The chain uses TRBV15 and TRBJ1-2; 7 nucleotides line up with TRBD1. The DNA for the CDR3 is TGTGCCACCAGCAGATCGACAGGGAGAATGAACTATGGCTACACCTTC. Amino acid sequence: CATSRSTGRMNYGYTF.